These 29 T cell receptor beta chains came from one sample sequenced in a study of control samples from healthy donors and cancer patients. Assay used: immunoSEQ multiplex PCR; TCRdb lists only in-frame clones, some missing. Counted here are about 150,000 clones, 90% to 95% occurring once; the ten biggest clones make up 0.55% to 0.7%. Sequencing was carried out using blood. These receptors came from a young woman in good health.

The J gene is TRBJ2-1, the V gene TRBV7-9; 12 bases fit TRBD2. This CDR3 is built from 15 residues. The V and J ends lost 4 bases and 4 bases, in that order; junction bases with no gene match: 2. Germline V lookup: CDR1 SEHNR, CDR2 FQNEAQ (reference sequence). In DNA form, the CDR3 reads TGTGCCAGCAGCTCGCTAGCGGGAGGGTACAATGAGCAGTTCTTC. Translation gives CASSSLAGGYNEQFF.

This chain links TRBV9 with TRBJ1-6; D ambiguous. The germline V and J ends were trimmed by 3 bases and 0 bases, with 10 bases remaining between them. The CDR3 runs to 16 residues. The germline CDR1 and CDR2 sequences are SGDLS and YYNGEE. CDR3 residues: CASSGRKSSYNSPLHF. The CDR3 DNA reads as TGTGCCAGCAGCGGGCGGAAGAGCTCCTATAATTCACCCCTCCACTTT.

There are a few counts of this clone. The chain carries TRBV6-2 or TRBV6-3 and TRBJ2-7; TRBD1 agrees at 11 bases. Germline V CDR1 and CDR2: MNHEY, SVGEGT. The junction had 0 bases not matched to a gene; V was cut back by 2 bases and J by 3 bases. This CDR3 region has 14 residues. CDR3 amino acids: CASSYGTGGYEQYF. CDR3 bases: TGTGCCAGCAGTTACGGGACAGGGGGCTACGAGCAGTACTTC.

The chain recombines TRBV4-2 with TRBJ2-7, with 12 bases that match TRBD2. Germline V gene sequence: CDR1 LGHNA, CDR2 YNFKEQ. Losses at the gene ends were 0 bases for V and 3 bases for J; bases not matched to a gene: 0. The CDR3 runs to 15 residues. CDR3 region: CASSQETSGSYEQYF. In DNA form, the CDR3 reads TGTGCCAGCAGCCAAGAGACTAGCGGGAGCTACGAGCAGTACTTC.

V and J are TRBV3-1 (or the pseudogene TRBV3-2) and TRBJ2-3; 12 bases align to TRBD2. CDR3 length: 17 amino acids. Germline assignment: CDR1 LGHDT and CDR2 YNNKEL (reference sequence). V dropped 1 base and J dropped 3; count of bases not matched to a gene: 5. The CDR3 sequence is CASSQVASGRVTDTQYF. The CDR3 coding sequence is TGTGCCAGCAGCCAAGTAGCTAGCGGGAGGGTTACAGATACGCAGTATTTT.

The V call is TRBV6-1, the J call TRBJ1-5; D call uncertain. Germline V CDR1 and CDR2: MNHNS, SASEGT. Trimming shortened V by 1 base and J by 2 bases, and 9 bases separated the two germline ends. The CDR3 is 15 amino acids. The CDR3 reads CASSEGPEGNQPQHF. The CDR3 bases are TGTGCCAGCAGTGAAGGTCCGGAGGGCAATCAGCCCCAGCATTTT.

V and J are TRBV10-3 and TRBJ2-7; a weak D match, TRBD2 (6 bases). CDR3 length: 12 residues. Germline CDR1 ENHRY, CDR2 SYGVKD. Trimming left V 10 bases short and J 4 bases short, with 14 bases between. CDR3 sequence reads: CATGRGIYEQYF. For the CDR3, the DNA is TGTGCCACCGGCCGGGGGATATACGAGCAGTACTTC.

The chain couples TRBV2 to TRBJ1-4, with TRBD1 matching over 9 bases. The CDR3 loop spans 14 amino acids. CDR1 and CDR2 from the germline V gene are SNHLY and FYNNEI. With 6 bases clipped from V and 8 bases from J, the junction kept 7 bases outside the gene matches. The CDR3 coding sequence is TGTGCCAGCAGCCAACAGGGGGCCGGGGAAAAACTGTTTTTT. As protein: CASSQQGAGEKLFF. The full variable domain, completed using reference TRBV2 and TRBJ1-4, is EPEVTQTPSHQVTQMGQEVILRCVPISNHLYFYWYRQILGQKVEFLVSFYNNEISEKSEIFDDQFSVERPDGSNFTLKIRSTKLEDSAMYFCASSQQGAGEKLFFGSGTQLSVL.

CDR3 nucleotide sequence: TGTGCCAGCAGCTTAGTCAAGGGCCCCGGGTACGAGCAGTACTTC. Amino acid sequence: CASSLVKGPGYEQYF. The rearrangement links TRBV7-2 to TRBJ2-7, with no clear D. Trimming left V 1 base short and J 4 bases short, with 14 bases between. This CDR3 spans 15 amino acids. Germline V gene sequence: CDR1 SGHTA, CDR2 FQGNSA.

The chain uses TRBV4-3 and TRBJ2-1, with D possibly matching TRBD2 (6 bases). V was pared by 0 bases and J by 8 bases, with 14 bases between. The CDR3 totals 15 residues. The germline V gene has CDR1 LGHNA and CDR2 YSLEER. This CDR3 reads CASSQEGGPSDEQFF. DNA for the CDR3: TGCGCCAGCAGCCAAGAGGGGGGACCGAGCGATGAGCAGTTCTTC.

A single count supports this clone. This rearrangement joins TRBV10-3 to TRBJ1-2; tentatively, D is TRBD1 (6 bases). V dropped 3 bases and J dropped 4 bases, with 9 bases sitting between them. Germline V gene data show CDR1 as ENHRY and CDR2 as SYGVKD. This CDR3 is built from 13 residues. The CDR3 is CAISDRGTYGYTF. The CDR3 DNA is TGTGCCATCAGTGATAGGGGGACCTATGGCTACACCTTC.

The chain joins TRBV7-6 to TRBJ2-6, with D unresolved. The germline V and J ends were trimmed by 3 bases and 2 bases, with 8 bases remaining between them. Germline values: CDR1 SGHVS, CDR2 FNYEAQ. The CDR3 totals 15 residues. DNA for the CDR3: TGTGCCAGCAGCTTTGGGAATCCTGGGGCCAACGTCCTGACTTTC. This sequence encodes CASSFGNPGANVLTF.

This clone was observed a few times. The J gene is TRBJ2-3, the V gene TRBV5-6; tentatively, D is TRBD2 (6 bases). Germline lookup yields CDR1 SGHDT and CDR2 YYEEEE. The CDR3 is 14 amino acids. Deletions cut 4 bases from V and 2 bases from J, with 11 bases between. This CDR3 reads CASSPGGFTDTQYF. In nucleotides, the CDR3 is TGTGCCAGCAGCCCCGGGGGATTCACAGATACGCAGTATTTT.

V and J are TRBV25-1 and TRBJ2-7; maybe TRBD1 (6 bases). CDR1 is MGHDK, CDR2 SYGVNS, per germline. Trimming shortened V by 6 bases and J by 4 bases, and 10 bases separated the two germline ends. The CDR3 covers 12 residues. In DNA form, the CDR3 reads TGTGCCAGCAGGGACAGTCAATACGAGCAGTACTTC. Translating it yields CASRDSQYEQYF.

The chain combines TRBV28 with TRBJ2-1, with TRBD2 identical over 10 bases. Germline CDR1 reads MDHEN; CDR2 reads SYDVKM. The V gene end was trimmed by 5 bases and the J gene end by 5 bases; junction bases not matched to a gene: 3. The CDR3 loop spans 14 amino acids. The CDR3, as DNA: TGTGCCAGCAGTAGGACTAGCGGAAACAATGAGCAGTTCTTC. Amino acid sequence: CASSRTSGNNEQFF. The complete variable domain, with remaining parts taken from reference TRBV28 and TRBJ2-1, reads DVKVTQSSRYLVKRTGEKVFLECVQDMDHENMFWYRQDPGLGLRLIYFSYDVKMKEKGDIPEGYSVSREKKERFSLILESASTNQTSMYLCASSRTSGNNEQFFGPGTRLTVL.

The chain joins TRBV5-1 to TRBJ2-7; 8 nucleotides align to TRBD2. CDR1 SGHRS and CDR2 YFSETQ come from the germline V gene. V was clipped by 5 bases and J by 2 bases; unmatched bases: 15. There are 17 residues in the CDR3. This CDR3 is CASSTGTRLGGAYEQYF. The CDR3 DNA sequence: TGCGCCAGCAGTACCGGGACTAGGCTGGGGGGAGCCTACGAGCAGTACTTC.

The CDR3 bases are TGTGCCAGCAGCCTCTTCCTTGGCGGGGCCCTCTCCTACGAGCAGTACTTC. Encoded protein: CASSLFLGGALSYEQYF. V usage is TRBV6-2 or TRBV6-3 and J usage is TRBJ2-7, with D tentatively TRBD2 (6 bases). V was shortened by 6 bases and J by 0 bases, with 21 bases between the two germline ends. The CDR3 contains 17 residues. CDR1 MNHEY and CDR2 SVGEGT come from the germline V gene.

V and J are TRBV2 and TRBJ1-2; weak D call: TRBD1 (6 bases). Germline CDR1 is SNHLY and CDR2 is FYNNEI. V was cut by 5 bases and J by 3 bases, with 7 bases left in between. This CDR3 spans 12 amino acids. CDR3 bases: TGTGCCAGCAGTCACAGGGACTATGGCTACACCTTC. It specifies CASSHRDYGYTF.

CDR3 in amino acids: CASSLVSGSLTEQYF. DNA for the CDR3: TGTGCCAGCAGCTTAGTGTCAGGCTCACTCACCGAGCAGTACTTC. The genes are TRBV7-2 and TRBJ2-7; D unresolved. V lost 1 base, J lost 6 bases, and 16 bases lay in between. Per the germline V gene, CDR1 is SGHTA and CDR2 is FQGNSA. The CDR3 spans 15 residues.

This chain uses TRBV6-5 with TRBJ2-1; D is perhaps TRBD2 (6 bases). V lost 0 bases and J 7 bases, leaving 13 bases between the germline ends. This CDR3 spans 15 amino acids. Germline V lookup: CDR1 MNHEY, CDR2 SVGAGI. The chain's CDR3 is CASSYSPLAKNEQFF. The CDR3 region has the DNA TGTGCCAGCAGTTACTCCCCTCTAGCGAAAAATGAGCAGTTCTTC.

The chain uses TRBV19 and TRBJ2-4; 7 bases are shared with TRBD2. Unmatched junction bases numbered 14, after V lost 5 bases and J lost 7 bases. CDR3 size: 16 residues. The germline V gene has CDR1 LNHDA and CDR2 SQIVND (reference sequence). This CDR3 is CASSFTAAGERNIQYF. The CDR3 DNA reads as TGTGCCAGTAGTTTTACGGCCGCGGGGGAAAGGAACATTCAGTACTTC.

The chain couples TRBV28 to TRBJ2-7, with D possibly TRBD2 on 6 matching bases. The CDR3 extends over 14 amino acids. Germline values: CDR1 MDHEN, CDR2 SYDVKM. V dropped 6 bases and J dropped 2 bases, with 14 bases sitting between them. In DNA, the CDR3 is TGTGCCAGCAGCCCCGGGACTCCCGCCTACGAGCAGTACTTC. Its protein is CASSPGTPAYEQYF.

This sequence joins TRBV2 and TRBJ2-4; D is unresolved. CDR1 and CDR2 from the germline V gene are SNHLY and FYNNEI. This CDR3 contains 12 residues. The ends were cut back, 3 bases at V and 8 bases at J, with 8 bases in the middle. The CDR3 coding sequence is TGTGCCAGCAGTGACCTCGCGTACATTCAGTACTTC. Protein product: CASSDLAYIQYF.

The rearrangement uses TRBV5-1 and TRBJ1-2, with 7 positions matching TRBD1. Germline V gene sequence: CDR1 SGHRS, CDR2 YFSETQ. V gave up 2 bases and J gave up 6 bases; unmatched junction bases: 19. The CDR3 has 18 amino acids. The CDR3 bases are TGCGCCAGCAGCTTTAGGCCTCAGGGGGAGGGTGGCCGCCATGGCTACACCTTC. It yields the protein CASSFRPQGEGGRHGYTF.

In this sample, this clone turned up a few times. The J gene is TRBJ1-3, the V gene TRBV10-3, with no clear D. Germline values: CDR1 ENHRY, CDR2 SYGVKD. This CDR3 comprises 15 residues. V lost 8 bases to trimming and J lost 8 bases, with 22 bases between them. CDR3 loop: CAIRGVSSVGDTIYF. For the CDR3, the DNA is TGTGCCATCCGTGGGGTTTCTAGCGTTGGGGACACCATATATTTT.

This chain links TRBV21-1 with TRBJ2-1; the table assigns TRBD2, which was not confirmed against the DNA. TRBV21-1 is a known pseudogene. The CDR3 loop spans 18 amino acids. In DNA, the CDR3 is TGTGCCAGCAGCAAAATGCACAAGCGGGGAACCCAAGGGAATGAGCAGTTCTTC. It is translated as CASSKMHKRGTQGNEQFF.

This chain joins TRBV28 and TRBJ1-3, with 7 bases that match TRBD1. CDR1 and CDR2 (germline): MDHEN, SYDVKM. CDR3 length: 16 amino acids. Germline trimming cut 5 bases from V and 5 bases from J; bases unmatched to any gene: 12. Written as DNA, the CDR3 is TGTGCCAGCAGTCCATATCCCGGGACAGCGAGAAACACCATATATTTT. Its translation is CASSPYPGTARNTIYF. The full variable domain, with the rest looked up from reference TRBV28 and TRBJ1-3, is DVKVTQSSRYLVKRTGEKVFLECVQDMDHENMFWYRQDPGLGLRLIYFSYDVKMKEKGDIPEGYSVSREKKERFSLILESASTNQTSMYLCASSPYPGTARNTIYFGEGSWLTVV.

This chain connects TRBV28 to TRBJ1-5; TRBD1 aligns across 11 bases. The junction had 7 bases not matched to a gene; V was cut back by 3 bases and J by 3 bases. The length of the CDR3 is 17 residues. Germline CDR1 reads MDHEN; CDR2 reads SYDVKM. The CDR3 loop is CASSFQDRGRFNQPQHF. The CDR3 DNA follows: TGTGCCAGCAGTTTCCAGGACAGGGGGCGCTTCAATCAGCCCCAGCATTTT.

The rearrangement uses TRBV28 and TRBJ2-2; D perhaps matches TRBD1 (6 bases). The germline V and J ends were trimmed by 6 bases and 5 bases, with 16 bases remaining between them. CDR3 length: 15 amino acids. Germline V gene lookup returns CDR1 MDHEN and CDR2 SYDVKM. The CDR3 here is CASRWGQEITGELFF. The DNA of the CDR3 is TGTGCCAGCAGGTGGGGGCAGGAGATTACCGGGGAGCTGTTTTTT.